These 22 T cell receptor beta chains came from one sample sequenced in a study of cytomegalovirus exposure and HLA in healthy donors. PCR involved 60 Vbeta and 13 Jbeta primers. The repertoire was sequenced with immunoSEQ multiplex PCR; TCRdb's copy has only in-frame clones and lacks some. The sample carries fewer than 250,000 clones, more than 60% recorded once. The sample consisted of PBMCs. These receptors originate from a woman aged 25-40 years in good health and CMV-seropositive.

The chain couples TRBV19 to TRBJ1-5; D remains unclear. Trimming left V 10 bases short and J 12 bases short, with 22 bases between. In germline, CDR1 is LNHDA, CDR2 SQIVND (reference sequence). This CDR3 region has 13 residues. The CDR3 DNA sequence: TGTGCCACCAGAAGACGGCCACTTGACTTCCAGCATTTT. Translated, it gives CATRRRPLDFQHF.

V gene TRBV7-9 combines with J gene TRBJ1-3; 8 positions agree with TRBD1. This CDR3 contains 15 residues. After removal of 1 base from V and 2 bases from J, the junction contained 1 base not matched to a gene. Germline V lookup: CDR1 SEHNR, CDR2 FQNEAQ (reference sequence). For the CDR3, the DNA is TGTGCCAGCAGCTTAGGGACAGGGACTGGAAACACCATATATTTT. It translates to CASSLGTGTGNTIYF.

The chain couples TRBV11-3 to TRBJ1-5, with a weak D call TRBD1 (5 bases). V lost 1 base and J 2 bases, leaving 9 bases between the germline ends. CDR3 length: 15 residues. Germline V gives CDR1 SGHNT, CDR2 YENEEA. The chain's CDR3 is CASSLGGERNQPQHF. The CDR3 DNA reads as TGTGCCAGCAGCTTAGGGGGGGAACGCAATCAGCCCCAGCATTTT.

The chain links TRBV15 to TRBJ1-2, with 10 positions matching TRBD1. The ends lost 4 bases at V and 12 bases at J; junction bases unmatched: 11. The germline V gene has CDR1 LNHNV and CDR2 YYDKDF (reference sequence). The CDR3 loop spans 14 amino acids. CDR3 residues: CATSTGSGQGDDTF. The CDR3 DNA reads as TGTGCCACCAGCACCGGCTCCGGACAGGGGGACGACACCTTC.

The chain combines TRBV30 with TRBJ1-3, with a possible D match to TRBD1 (6 bases). The length of the CDR3 is 14 residues. The germline gives CDR1 GTSNPN, CDR2 SVGIG (reference sequence). V lost 5 bases, J lost 0 bases, and 11 bases lay in between. CDR3 amino acids: CAWGQWRSGNTIYF. The CDR3 DNA reads TGTGCCTGGGGACAGTGGCGCTCTGGAAACACCATATATTTT. Supplemented by reference TRBV30 and TRBJ1-3, the full variable domain reads SQTIHQWPATLVQPVGSPLSLECTVEGTSNPNLYWYRQAAGRGLQLLFYSVGIGQISSEVPQNLSASRPQDRQFILSSKKLLLSDSGFYLCAWGQWRSGNTIYFGEGSWLTVV.

The rearrangement links TRBV7-3 to TRBJ2-6; perhaps TRBD1 as D (6 bases). The V end was cut by 5 bases, the J end by 1 base, with 9 bases between. This CDR3 has 15 amino acids. Germline values: CDR1 SGHTA, CDR2 FQGTGA. DNA for the CDR3: TGTGCCAGCAGCCCAACAGGGTCTGGGGCCAACGTCCTGACTTTC. Residues: CASSPTGSGANVLTF.

The V call is TRBV25-1, the J call TRBJ1-6; 9 nucleotides align to TRBD1. CDR1 and CDR2 from the germline V gene are MGHDK and SYGVNS. V lost 0 bases to trimming and J lost 6 bases; unmatched junction nucleotides: 3. CDR3 length: 16 amino acids. The CDR3 loop is CASSEYRGQGNSPLHF. The CDR3 coding sequence is TGTGCCAGCAGTGAATATAGGGGACAGGGTAATTCACCCCTCCACTTT.

This chain joins TRBV18 and TRBJ2-1; 8 bases are shared with TRBD2. Germline V gives CDR1 KGHSH, CDR2 LQKENI. The CDR3 length is 17 residues. The V gene end was trimmed by 0 bases and the J gene end by 7 bases; junction bases not matched to a gene: 11. CDR3 DNA sequence: TGTGCCAGCTCACCACCTTCTGGGACTAGAGAGGCGAATGAGCAGTTCTTC. The encoded protein is CASSPPSGTREANEQFF. The full variable domain, its missing parts supplied by reference TRBV18 and TRBJ2-1, is NAGVMQNPRHLVRRRGQEARLRCSPMKGHSHVYWYRQLPEEGLKFMVYLQKENIIDESGMPKERFSAEFPKEGPSILRIQQVVRGDSAAYFCASSPPSGTREANEQFFGPGTRLTVL.

The rearrangement joins TRBV6-6 to TRBJ2-7, with 8 bases lining up with TRBD2. The length of the CDR3 is 16 residues. J was trimmed by 4 bases and V by 10 bases; bases with no gene match: 18. Germline loops: CDR1 MNHNY, CDR2 SVGAGI (reference sequence). CDR3 in amino acids: CATGGIVGRGGYEQYF. CDR3 nucleotide sequence: TGTGCCACGGGGGGGATCGTCGGGCGGGGCGGTTACGAGCAGTACTTC.

The chain employs TRBV30 and TRBJ1-3; possibly TRBD1 for D (5 bases). The CDR3 length is 13 residues. V was clipped by 3 bases and J by 1 base, with 7 bases between them. Germline values: CDR1 GTSNPN, CDR2 SVGIG (reference sequence). CDR3: CAWRGGSGNTIYF. CDR3 DNA: TGTGCCTGGAGGGGGGGTTCTGGAAACACCATATATTTT. Complete variable domain (other parts from reference TRBV30 and TRBJ1-3): SQTIHQWPATLVQPVGSPLSLECTVEGTSNPNLYWYRQAAGRGLQLLFYSVGIGQISSEVPQNLSASRPQDRQFILSSKKLLLSDSGFYLCAWRGGSGNTIYFGEGSWLTVV.

V usage is TRBV7-2 and J usage is TRBJ1-6; 10 bases map to TRBD1. Germline lookup yields CDR1 SGHTA and CDR2 FQGNSA. This CDR3 contains 15 residues. Trimming took 4 bases from V and 10 from J; bases not matched to a gene: 7. The CDR3 region is CASSWGQGIWSPLHF. The CDR3 DNA reads as TGTGCCAGCAGCTGGGGACAGGGGATCTGGTCACCCCTCCACTTT.

The chain employs TRBV10-2 and TRBJ1-1, with D perhaps TRBD1 (5 bases). V lost 7 bases to trimming and J lost 7 bases, with 19 bases between them. The germline V gene has CDR1 WSHSY and CDR2 SAAADI. This CDR3 contains 14 residues. CDR3 loop: CASNPFQGEGEAFF. CDR3 sequence (DNA): TGCGCCAGCAACCCTTTCCAGGGTGAAGGTGAAGCTTTCTTT.

J is TRBJ1-5 and V is TRBV5-6, with D perhaps TRBD1 (5 bases). The CDR3 length is 15 residues. Germline V lookup: CDR1 SGHDT, CDR2 YYEEEE. Deletions cut 0 bases from V and 6 bases from J, with 13 bases between. CDR3 in DNA: TGTGCCAGCAGCTTGGTTGGGGCGAACCCTCAGCCCCAGCATTTT. This sequence encodes CASSLVGANPQPQHF.

This chain connects TRBV19 to TRBJ1-3, with D unresolved. Looked up from germline, CDR1 is LNHDA and CDR2 is SQIVND (reference sequence). The CDR3 is 11 amino acids. Between the trimmed V and J ends, which lost 3 bases and 16 bases, there was a span of 13 bases. The DNA of the CDR3 is TGTGCCAGTAGTATCGGGAGCTCGGCGTATTTT. Protein: CASSIGSSAYF.

V is TRBV14 and J is TRBJ2-7; D may be TRBD1 (6 bases). CDR1 is SGHDN and CDR2 is FVKESK in the germline V gene. The CDR3 covers 16 residues. V lost 4 bases to trimming and J lost 1 base, with 17 bases between them. The CDR3 spells CASSPGAGLKSYEQYF. The CDR3 DNA sequence: TGTGCCAGCAGCCCAGGGGCAGGCCTAAAATCCTACGAGCAGTACTTC.

The chain employs TRBV6-5 and TRBJ2-3, with TRBD2 matching over 8 bases. The CDR3 runs to 15 residues. The J segment lost 1 base and the V segment lost 6 bases, leaving 6 bases of the junction unmatched. In germline, CDR1 is MNHEY, CDR2 SVGAGI. Written as DNA, the CDR3 is TGTGCCAGCAGCCTCCGGGAGGGTGGCACAGATACGCAGTATTTT. Amino acids: CASSLREGGTDTQYF.

The CDR3 DNA sequence: TGCGCCAGCAGCTTATGGGGGGGCACGTCCTACGAGCAGTACTTC. Protein: CASSLWGGTSYEQYF. The chain uses TRBV5-1 and TRBJ2-7, with TRBD2 as a possible D gene (7 bases). In germline, CDR1 is SGHRS, CDR2 YFSETQ. There are 15 residues in the CDR3. V lost 2 bases to trimming and J lost 1 base, with 13 bases between them.

The chain carries TRBV5-8 and TRBJ2-5; 13 bases are shared with TRBD2. V lost 0 bases to trimming and J lost 4 bases; unmatched junction nucleotides: 3. Germline V gene sequence: CDR1 SGHTS, CDR2 YDEGEE. This CDR3 spans 16 amino acids. CDR3 nucleotide sequence: TGTGCCAGCAGCTTGGGGACTAGCGGGAGTGGAGAGACCCAGTACTTC. The encoded protein is CASSLGTSGSGETQYF.

A single count supports this clone. The chain recombines TRBV5-1 with TRBJ2-3, with 12 bases fitting TRBD1. CDR3 size: 17 residues. CDR1 and CDR2 from the germline V gene are SGHRS and YFSETQ. Trimming cost V 4 bases and J 2 bases; bases outside gene matches: 8. The CDR3 sequence: CASSRPGTGGPTDTQYF. CDR3 bases: TGCGCCAGCAGCAGACCCGGGACAGGGGGCCCCACAGATACGCAGTATTTT.

The chain employs TRBV5-1 and TRBJ2-5, with 9 nucleotides matching TRBD1. V lost 1 base and J lost 4; bases outside the gene matches: 2. The CDR3 has 14 residues. The germline V gene has CDR1 SGHRS and CDR2 YFSETQ. The CDR3 DNA is TGCGCCAGCAGCTTGTGGGGACAGGGAGAGACCCAGTACTTC. Translation: CASSLWGQGETQYF.

This chain links TRBV25-1 with TRBJ1-4, with D tentatively TRBD1 (6 bases). The length of the CDR3 is 13 residues. Germline V lookup: CDR1 MGHDK, CDR2 SYGVNS. The germline V and J ends were trimmed by 6 bases and 2 bases, with 7 bases remaining between them. The CDR3 reads CASRDSTNEKLFF. CDR3 bases: TGTGCCAGCAGGGACAGCACTAATGAAAAACTGTTTTTT.

This chain connects TRBV19 to TRBJ1-5; no definite D call. Deletions cut 7 bases from V and 1 base from J, with 14 bases between. CDR1 is LNHDA and CDR2 is SQIVND in the germline V gene (reference sequence). CDR3 length: 15 residues. This CDR3 is CASTPRVSSNQPQHF. DNA of the CDR3: TGTGCCAGTACCCCCCGTGTGAGCAGCAATCAGCCCCAGCATTTT.